A single sample gave rise to the 28 T cell receptor beta chains below, sequenced in a study of CD8 T cells in ankylosing spondylitis. TCRdb re-derived calls from the 5' RACE reads in MiXCR, one entry per CDR3 protein. The table lists roughly 220,000 distinct CDR3 sequences, roughly 10% of them singletons, with around a fifth in the top ten. Material for sequencing was blood, either unsorted or a sorted T cell fraction (not recorded which). Receptors originate from a male donor with ankylosing spondylitis or in good health (not recorded which).

As for this clonotype: As the CDR3 is not closed by the conserved phenylalanine or tryptophan, this likely results from a read error. The CDR3 DNA is TGCAGTGCTAGAGTCGGCGGGAGGCAAGAGACCCAGTACTCC. Translation gives CSARVGGRQETQYS. The V gene is TRBV20-1, the J gene TRBJ2-5; TRBD2 matches at 8 bases. V was pared by 1 base and J by 2 bases, with 3 bases of the junction left unmatched. CDR3 length: 14 amino acids. Looked up from germline, CDR1 is DFQATT and CDR2 is SNEGSKA (reference sequence).

This clonotype was recorded many times. The gene calls are TRBV7-8 and TRBJ1-1; D is ambiguous. CDR1 is SGHVS, CDR2 FQNEAQ, per germline. This CDR3 region has 13 residues. Deletions cut 6 bases from V and 0 bases from J, with 8 bases between. The CDR3 coding sequence is TGTGCCAGCAGGTGGGGTTTGAACACTGAAGCTTTCTTT. Its protein is CASRWGLNTEAFF.

The gene calls are TRBV11-1 and TRBJ1-6; D gene uncertain. V dropped 3 bases and J dropped 4 bases, with 7 bases sitting between them. Germline CDR1 reads SGHAT; CDR2 reads FQDESV (reference sequence). The CDR3 is 14 amino acids. CDR3 region: CASSFWGYNSPLHF. CDR3 DNA sequence: TGTGCCAGCAGCTTTTGGGGATATAATTCACCCCTCCACTTT.

This clonotype was found many times. The chain recombines TRBV24-1 with TRBJ2-1, with 7 bases that match TRBD2. V lost 7 bases, J lost 8 bases, and 10 bases stayed unmatched. The CDR3 has 14 residues. Germline V gives CDR1 KGHDR, CDR2 SFDVKD. CDR3 in amino acids: CATSISGGVYEQFF. In DNA, the CDR3 is TGTGCCACCAGCATAAGTGGGGGGGTATATGAGCAGTTCTTC.

This clonotype has a count of ten or more. V and J are TRBV5-6 and TRBJ2-3; 12 bases map to TRBD2. The CDR3 is made up of 16 amino acids. From germline, CDR1 is SGHDT and CDR2 YYEEEE. V dropped 2 bases and J dropped 5; count of bases not matched to a gene: 6. The CDR3 DNA sequence: TGTGCCAGCAGCTTTAGGACTAGCGGGGCCGGAGATACGCAGTATTTT. It yields the protein CASSFRTSGAGDTQYF.

Ten or more counts support this clonotype. The V gene is TRBV6-2 or TRBV6-3, the J gene TRBJ2-2; D is uncertain. Germline V gene data show CDR1 as MNHEY and CDR2 as SVGEGT. CDR3 length: 16 residues. The V end lost 2 bases, the J end lost 6 bases, and 16 bases lay between the germline ends. CDR3 region: CASSYGVAGQPGELFF. The CDR3 coding sequence is TGTGCCAGCAGTTACGGAGTGGCAGGCCAACCCGGGGAGCTGTTTTTT.

This clonotype came up many times. The J gene is TRBJ1-6, the V gene TRBV12-3 or TRBV12-4; D is possibly TRBD1 (5 bases). This CDR3 is built from 15 residues. Trimming removed 7 bases from V and 5 bases from J, with 15 bases in between. The CDR3 nucleotides read TGTGCCAGCAACCTCCCGACAGACAATAATTCACCCCTCCACTTT. Translated, it gives CASNLPTDNNSPLHF.

At least ten counts were recorded for this clonotype. This chain uses TRBV5-6 with TRBJ2-2; D unclear. The V gene's germline CDR1 is SGHDT and CDR2 YYEEEE. The V gene lost 1 base and the J gene lost 0 bases, with 7 bases spanning the gap. The CDR3 runs 15 residues. CDR3 loop: CASSLIGPNTGELFF. CDR3 DNA sequence: TGTGCCAGCAGCTTGATAGGGCCGAACACCGGGGAGCTGTTTTTT.

This clonotype has just a few counts. V is TRBV29-1 and J is TRBJ1-1; D may be TRBD1 (5 bases). The CDR3 has 16 residues. CDR1 is SQVTM, CDR2 ANQGSEA, per germline. With 0 bases removed from V and 0 bases from J, the gap between germline ends came to 14 bases. CDR3 sequence reads: CSVEDWGVGLNTEAFF. CDR3 nucleotide sequence: TGCAGCGTTGAAGATTGGGGGGTGGGGCTGAACACTGAAGCTTTCTTT.

This clonotype showed up many times. The CDR3 protein is CATKMGTSSTDTQYF. In DNA form, the CDR3 reads TGTGCCACCAAGATGGGGACTTCTAGCACAGATACGCAGTATTTT. This chain connects TRBV24-1 to TRBJ2-3; possibly TRBD2 for D (6 bases). The V end was cut by 8 bases, the J end by 0 bases, with 14 bases between. This CDR3 is 15 amino acids long. Germline CDR1 is KGHDR and CDR2 is SFDVKD.

This clonotype was picked up a small number of times. The chain employs TRBV20-1 and TRBJ2-7; 7 bases agree with TRBD1. Trimming at V came to 2 bases and at J to 3 bases, leaving 10 bases not matched to a gene. The germline CDR1 and CDR2 sequences are DFQATT and SNEGSKA (reference sequence). This CDR3 region has 15 residues. This chain's CDR3 is CSARIIGGQYYEQYF. CDR3 DNA sequence: TGCAGTGCTAGAATTATAGGGGGACAGTACTACGAGCAGTACTTC.

This clonotype has at least ten counts. The rearrangement uses TRBV20-1 and TRBJ2-3, with TRBD2 matching 9 bases. The CDR3 is 15 amino acids. V lost 7 bases, J lost 4 bases, and 12 bases stayed unmatched. Germline CDR1 DFQATT, CDR2 SNEGSKA (reference sequence). The CDR3 loop is CSGAGGPGLADTQYF. For the CDR3, the DNA is TGCAGTGGGGCGGGGGGGCCCGGGCTCGCAGATACGCAGTATTTT.

This clonotype was detected many times. The chain combines TRBV27 with TRBJ2-1; tentatively, D is TRBD2 (6 bases). CDR1 is MNHEY, CDR2 SMNVEV, per germline (reference sequence). This CDR3 has 14 amino acids. V lost 7 bases and J 0 bases, leaving 10 bases between the germline ends. The CDR3 loop reads CASNPGDSYNEQFF. The CDR3 bases are TGTGCCAGCAACCCGGGGGACTCCTACAATGAGCAGTTCTTC.

This clonotype was counted many times. This chain connects TRBV20-1 to TRBJ2-3, with D possibly TRBD2 on 5 matching bases. Trimming removed 5 bases at V and 7 bases at J, with 13 bases between. This CDR3 has 12 amino acids. Germline CDR1 and CDR2: DFQATT and SNEGSKA (reference sequence). The CDR3 loop is CSAGLSGNTQYF. CDR3 in DNA: TGCAGTGCTGGACTGTCGGGGAATACGCAGTATTTT.

This clonotype was found a few times. The rearrangement joins TRBV5-1 to TRBJ2-1, with 7 bases aligning to TRBD1. The V gene's germline CDR1 is SGHRS and CDR2 YFSETQ. The trim removed 2 bases at V and 4 bases at J, leaving 6 bases unmatched. The CDR3 is 15 amino acids. The CDR3 region has the DNA TGCGCCAGCAGCTTATTTGGGACAGTATACAATGAGCAGTTCTTC. Its protein product is CASSLFGTVYNEQFF.

This clonotype was detected ten times or more. The chain is built from TRBV9 and TRBJ2-2; D gene ambiguous. Germline CDR1 and CDR2: SGDLS and YYNGEE. The CDR3 has 15 amino acids. V lost 2 bases and J lost 1, with 9 bases in between. The CDR3 protein is CASSVQTKNTGELFF. CDR3 DNA sequence: TGTGCCAGCAGCGTCCAGACAAAGAACACCGGGGAGCTGTTTTTT.

At least ten counts were recorded for this clonotype. The chain is built from TRBV7-8 and TRBJ2-7; D gene unclear. The CDR3 is 14 residues long. The germline V gene has CDR1 SGHVS and CDR2 FQNEAQ. Trimming pared 4 bases from V and 0 bases from J, leaving 10 bases between. CDR3: CASSSRSSSYEQYF. DNA of the CDR3: TGTGCCAGCAGCTCGAGGTCGAGCTCCTACGAGCAGTACTTC.

Ten or more counts support this clonotype. V gene TRBV12-3 or TRBV12-4 combines with J gene TRBJ1-1, with TRBD1 matching 7 bases. The CDR3 runs to 13 residues. Trimming at V came to 8 bases and at J to 3 bases, leaving 6 bases not matched to a gene. CDR3 loop: CASEGQLDTEAFF. Here the CDR3 DNA reads TGTGCCAGCGAGGGACAGTTGGACACTGAAGCTTTCTTT.

At least ten counts were recorded for this clonotype. The chain couples TRBV28 to TRBJ2-3, with D unresolved. Germline CDR1 and CDR2: MDHEN and SYDVKM. Trimming took off 7 bases at V and 0 bases at J, with 11 bases between the two ends. The CDR3 loop spans 14 amino acids. The CDR3 reads CASKAERSTDTQYF. The CDR3 bases are TGTGCCAGCAAAGCAGAGAGAAGCACAGATACGCAGTATTTT.

This clonotype was seen a few times. The rearrangement joins TRBV20-1 to TRBJ2-5, with 11 positions matching TRBD2. The V gene's germline CDR1 is DFQATT and CDR2 SNEGSKA (reference sequence). The V and J ends lost 1 base and 5 bases, in that order; junction bases with no gene match: 6. CDR3 length equals 15 residues. CDR3 residues: CSARVGSGGGETQYF. CDR3 DNA sequence: TGCAGTGCTAGAGTCGGTAGCGGGGGGGGTGAGACCCAGTACTTC.

The sample holds a few counts of this clonotype. This chain connects TRBV15 to TRBJ2-3, with 8 bases lining up with TRBD1. The length of the CDR3 is 15 residues. Germline V gene data show CDR1 as LNHNV and CDR2 as YYDKDF (reference sequence). Trimming at V came to 5 bases and at J to 5 bases, leaving 9 bases not matched to a gene. The CDR3 DNA reads as TGTGCCACCAGCCGCGGACAGGGCCGGATAGATACGCAGTATTTT. It encodes CATSRGQGRIDTQYF. Using reference TRBV15 and TRBJ2-3 for the parts outside the CDR3, the full variable domain is DAMVIQNPRYQVTQFGKPVTLSCSQTLNHNVMYWYQQKSSQAPKLLFHYYDKDFNNEADTPDNFQSRRPNTSFCFLDIRSPGLGDTAMYLCATSRGQGRIDTQYFGPGTRLTVL.

The sample holds many counts of this clonotype. The chain employs TRBV12-3 or TRBV12-4 and TRBJ2-1; 9 nucleotides align to TRBD1. CDR3 size: 17 residues. The J segment lost 2 bases and the V segment lost 6 bases, leaving 11 bases of the junction unmatched. The CDR3 nucleotides read TGTGCCAGCAGCCCACTCGGGACAGGGAGGGCCTACAATGAGCAGTTCTTC. Its translation is CASSPLGTGRAYNEQFF.

This clonotype came up many times. The chain carries TRBV20-1 and TRBJ2-3; 14 bases map to TRBD2. V shed 6 bases, J shed 6 bases, and the junction held 8 bases outside the gene matches. This CDR3 comprises 15 residues. The germline CDR1 and CDR2 sequences are DFQATT and SNEGSKA (reference sequence). CDR3 bases: TGCAGTGCCATGGGACTAGCGGGGGTCATGGATACGCAGTATTTT. This translates into CSAMGLAGVMDTQYF.

A remark on this clonotype: It may be a read error: a sequence one base away is much more abundant. The chain uses TRBV5-1 and TRBJ2-7; D possibly corresponds to TRBD1 (7 bases). The V gene lost 4 bases and the J gene lost 6 bases, with 17 bases spanning the gap. Germline V gene lookup returns CDR1 SGHRS and CDR2 YFSETQ. The CDR3 extends over 14 amino acids. CDR3 DNA: TGCGCCAGCAGCCCCGGGGCAGGGGGGACCGAGCAGTACTTC. Translating it yields CASSPGAGGTEQYF.

This clonotype was detected ten times or more. V gene TRBV5-1 combines with J gene TRBJ2-3; no definite D call. Germline CDR1 and CDR2: SGHRS and YFSETQ. There are 13 residues in the CDR3. V lost 3 bases to trimming and J lost 2 bases, with 7 bases between them. The CDR3 protein is CASSSPSTDTQYF. The CDR3 DNA follows: TGCGCCAGCAGCTCCCCTTCCACAGATACGCAGTATTTT.

The table lists this clonotype with many counts. The rearrangement joins TRBV15 to TRBJ2-5; 8 bases map to TRBD2. CDR3 length: 17 amino acids. Germline CDR1 reads LNHNV; CDR2 reads YYDKDF (reference sequence). J lost 0 bases, V lost 0 bases, and 6 bases had no gene match. CDR3 sequence reads: CATSRDAGGVYQETQYF. The DNA of the CDR3 is TGTGCCACCAGCAGAGATGCGGGGGGTGTCTACCAAGAGACCCAGTACTTC.

This clonotype has just a few counts. This rearrangement joins TRBV3-1 to TRBJ2-1; no firm D call. This CDR3 is 13 amino acids long. V lost 5 bases and J 8 bases, leaving 13 bases between the germline ends. CDR1 is LGHDT and CDR2 is YNNKEL in the germline V gene (reference sequence). This CDR3 is CASSGWWADEQFF. The DNA of the CDR3 is TGTGCCAGCAGCGGGTGGTGGGCCGATGAGCAGTTCTTC.

This clonotype appeared a few times. The chain employs TRBV6-6 and TRBJ2-3, with D possibly TRBD1 on 6 matching bases. The V and J ends lost 6 bases and 7 bases respectively, with 11 bases between them. Per the germline V gene, CDR1 is MNHNY and CDR2 is SVGAGI (reference sequence). The CDR3 totals 12 residues. For the CDR3, the DNA is TGTGCCAGCAGGCCCGACAGGAATACGCAGTATTTT. It translates to CASRPDRNTQYF.